The rows below give T cell receptor beta chains drawn from one sample of a study of cytomegalovirus exposure and HLA in healthy donors. Libraries were prepared by immunoSEQ multiplex PCR; TCRdb keeps only in-frame clonotypes and omits some of them. The sample holds roughly 330,000 clones, about 90% seen once. The specimen sequenced was PBMCs. These TCRs come from a woman in her twenties or thirties in good health and CMV-seropositive. CDR3s include the opening cysteine and the closing phenylalanine or tryptophan. Fields, in order: clone size, J gene, V gene, D gene, CDR3 DNA, CDR3 protein. The D gene is left open where the match is weak. The listing skips clone size in some rows; elsewhere it reads once, few, many or a size class.

>.|TRBJ1-2|TRBV28|.
TGTGCCAGCAGTTCTGATACCCTACGGGGTGGCTACACCTTC
CASSSDTLRGGYTF
>.|TRBJ2-1|TRBV5-1|TRBD1
TGCGCCAGCGTCCCCGGGCAGGGACAGGGGCGAGTGTATGAGCAGTTCTTC
CASVPGQGQGRVYEQFF
>.|TRBJ2-7|TRBV18|.
TGTGCCAGCTCAACCACCAGGGGGCCGGGGGGGGCCGACTACGAGCAGTACTTC
CASSTTRGPGGADYEQYF
>once|TRBJ1-4|TRBV5-6|.
TGTGCCAGCAGCTTGAGGAGGGAAAAACTGTTTTTT
CASSLRREKLFF
>.|TRBJ2-7|TRBV29-1|TRBD2
TGCAGCGGTAAGATGACTAGCGGGATCAACGAGCAGTACTTC
CSGKMTSGINEQYF
>.|TRBJ1-5|TRBV27|.
TGTGCCAGCAGCCGAATAAATCAGCCCCAGCATTTT
CASSRINQPQHF
>.|TRBJ2-7|TRBV20-1|TRBD2
TGCAGTGCAGGGACTAGCAACGAGCAGTACTTC
CSAGTSNEQYF
>.|TRBJ2-6|TRBV28|.
TGTGCCAGCAGCCCCATATTAGGGTTCGGGGCCAACGTCCTGACTTTC
CASSPILGFGANVLTF
>.|TRBJ2-7|TRBV18|TRBD1
TGTGCCAGCTCACGGGACAGATACGAGCAGTACTTC
CASSRDRYEQYF
>.|TRBJ2-7|TRBV18|TRBD1
TGTGCCAGCTCGGCGGACAGGGGGCAGGTCGAGCAGTACTTC
CASSADRGQVEQYF
>.|TRBJ2-7|TRBV30|.
TGTGCCTGGAGTGTCGGGTCGGGATCCTACGAGCAGTACTTC
CAWSVGSGSYEQYF
>.|TRBJ1-3|TRBV5-1|.
TGCGCCAGCAGGAGCGAGGGTTCCCTCTCTGGAAACACCATATATTTT
CASRSEGSLSGNTIYF
>.|TRBJ2-3|TRBV6-4|TRBD2
TGTGCCAGCAGTGACGCTGGACTAGATGATACGCAGTATTTT
CASSDAGLDDTQYF
>.|TRBJ2-7|TRBV7-2|.
TGTGCCAGCAGCGAAGCCGGGACCGGCTACGAGCAGTACTTC
CASSEAGTGYEQYF
>few|TRBJ1-1|TRBV4-1|.
TGCGCCAGCAGCCAAGACCCCCGGACAGTGAACACTGAAGCTTTCTTT
CASSQDPRTVNTEAFF
>.|TRBJ1-1|TRBV15|.
TGTGCCACCAGCAGAGCAATAGGGGCGACGCCTGAAGCTTTCTTT
CATSRAIGATPEAFF
>.|TRBJ2-2|TRBV6-1|TRBD2
TGTGCCAGCAGTGAATTAGCGGGAGGGAACACCGGGGAGCTGTTTTTT
CASSELAGGNTGELFF
>.|TRBJ2-5|TRBV15|TRBD1
TGTGCCACCAGCAGAGACCGGGACAGGGGGCTAGAGACCCAGTACTTC
CATSRDRDRGLETQYF
>.|TRBJ2-3|TRBV27|TRBD1
TGTGCCAGCAGATCGGACAGGGGGCTTAGCACAGATACGCAGTATTTT
CASRSDRGLSTDTQYF
>.|TRBJ1-1|TRBV7-2|.
TGTGCCAGCAGCTGGCCGAGGGGTGAAGCTTTCTTT
CASSWPRGEAFF
>.|TRBJ2-5|TRBV4-2|TRBD2
TGTGCCAGCAGCCAAGGGGTAGCGGGGCCACAAGAGACCCAGTACTTC
CASSQGVAGPQETQYF
>.|TRBJ1-2|TRBV6-5|.
TGTGCCAGCAGTTACGGACCCGACAGGAACTATGGCTACACCTTC
CASSYGPDRNYGYTF
>.|TRBJ2-7|TRBV9|.
TGTGCCAGCAGCGTAGGGGGCTGGACAGAGACCTACGAGCAGTACTTC
CASSVGGWTETYEQYF
>.|TRBJ2-3|TRBV9|TRBD1
TGTGCCAGCAGCGAAGAGGGACAGCCACCCACAGATACGCAGTATTTT
CASSEEGQPPTDTQYF
>.|TRBJ1-3|TRBV27|.
TGTGCCAGCAGTTTATGGGGGGCGGCGGGAAACACCATATATTTT
CASSLWGAAGNTIYF
>.|TRBJ1-5|TRBV2|.
TGTGCCAGCAGTGGGAGGTTAGAGGAGGGGAACTTGCCCTTGGTAAGGAGCAATCAGCCCCAGCATTTT
CASSGRLEEGNLPLVRSNQPQHF